Below, 19 T cell receptor beta chains from the same sample are listed, as sequenced in a study of blood T cell repertoires in COVID-19. The table came from immunoSEQ multiplex PCR; TCRdb's copy has only in-frame clones and leaves some out. The repertoire includes around 30,000 clones, around 77% of them detected once, and 7.8% sits in the top ten. Sequencing used peripheral blood. All receptors come from a woman aged 65 to 85 with active or convalescent COVID-19.

This sequence joins TRBV6-6 and TRBJ2-7; 7 nucleotides line up with TRBD2. CDR1 is MNHNY, CDR2 SVGAGI, per germline (reference sequence). V lost 5 bases, J lost 2 bases, and 9 bases stayed unmatched. This CDR3 is 15 amino acids long. This CDR3 is CASSHLAEKTYEQYF. The CDR3 nucleotides read TGTGCCAGCAGTCACCTAGCGGAGAAGACCTACGAGCAGTACTTC.

The J gene is TRBJ1-1, the V gene TRBV7-2; 8 nucleotides align to TRBD1. The junction had 10 bases not matched to a gene; V was cut back by 7 bases and J by 3 bases. The CDR3 is 15 amino acids. Per the germline V gene, CDR1 is SGHTA and CDR2 is FQGNSA. The CDR3 coding sequence is TGTGCCAGCACCTTGTGGACAGGGCTGGACACTGAAGCTTTCTTT. Protein: CASTLWTGLDTEAFF.

This clone was found a few times. The CDR3 here is CASSEGRGYNEQFF. In DNA, the CDR3 is TGCGCCAGCAGTGAAGGGCGGGGATACAATGAGCAGTTCTTC. This chain links TRBV10-1 with TRBJ2-1, with a weak D call TRBD2 (6 bases). Trimming pared 3 bases from V and 4 bases from J, leaving 10 bases between. Looked up from germline, CDR1 is WNHNN and CDR2 is SYGVQD (reference sequence). The length of the CDR3 is 14 residues.

The rearrangement joins TRBV5-1 to TRBJ2-5, with a tentative D call TRBD2 (6 bases). The CDR3 loop spans 15 amino acids. Deletions cut 1 base from V and 2 bases from J, with 12 bases between. CDR1 SGHRS and CDR2 YFSETQ come from the germline V gene. DNA of the CDR3: TGCGCCAGCAGCTTGAATCCAGGAGGGCAAGAGACCCAGTACTTC. Its translation is CASSLNPGGQETQYF.

This chain connects TRBV9 to TRBJ2-1; 10 nucleotides match TRBD2. This CDR3 has 16 residues. Germline V gives CDR1 SGDLS, CDR2 YYNGEE. V trimming: 2 bases; J trimming: 6 bases; junction bases outside the gene matches: 8. This CDR3 is CASSVGAGGLTNEQFF. The CDR3 DNA reads TGTGCCAGCAGCGTGGGAGCGGGAGGGCTTACCAATGAGCAGTTCTTC.

V is TRBV9 and J is TRBJ1-1, with D possibly TRBD1 on 6 matching bases. CDR3 length: 16 amino acids. Between the trimmed V and J ends, which lost 6 bases and 4 bases, there was a span of 22 bases. The germline CDR1 and CDR2 sequences are SGDLS and YYNGEE. The DNA for the CDR3 is TGTGCCAGCACCTCGATAGGGGGAAGAGGGGGCACTGAAGCTTTCTTT. The encoded protein is CASTSIGGRGGTEAFF.

The V and J genes are TRBV3-1 (or the pseudogene TRBV3-2) and TRBJ2-1; TRBD2 matches 11 bases. V shed 4 bases and J 3 bases; nucleotides not matched to a gene: 5. There are 16 residues in the CDR3. Germline-derived CDR1 and CDR2 are LGHDT and YNNKEL (reference sequence). The CDR3 coding sequence is TGTGCCAGCAGCCGTCTGACTAGCGGGATCTACAATGAGCAGTTCTTC. It translates to CASSRLTSGIYNEQFF.

This rearrangement joins TRBV21-1 to TRBJ2-7; whether TRBD1, the table's D call, matches the DNA was not checked. TRBV21-1 corresponds to a pseudogene. This CDR3 is built from 15 residues. CDR3 DNA sequence: TGTGCCAGCAGCAAATGTGCTAGGGACAGCTACGAGCAGTACTTC. Translating it yields CASSKCARDSYEQYF.

V and J are TRBV19 and TRBJ2-1; TRBD2 matches 11 bases. V shed 5 bases, J shed 9 bases, and the junction held 9 bases outside the gene matches. Germline V lookup: CDR1 LNHDA, CDR2 SQIVND (reference sequence). CDR3 length: 15 amino acids. The CDR3 here is CASSETSGRVSEQFF. CDR3 nucleotide sequence: TGTGCCAGTAGTGAAACTAGCGGGAGAGTCAGTGAGCAGTTCTTC.

V is TRBV30 and J is TRBJ1-3, with D unclear. CDR1 is GTSNPN, CDR2 SVGIG, per germline (reference sequence). Trimming cost V 0 bases and J 0 bases, with 12 bases left between them. The CDR3 is 16 amino acids. The CDR3 sequence: CAWSVTSGSSGNTIYF. The CDR3 DNA is TGTGCCTGGAGTGTGACTTCGGGAAGCTCTGGAAACACCATATATTTT.

This clone was counted a few times. V is TRBV18 and J is TRBJ2-7; 8 positions match TRBD1. Trimming removed 3 bases from V and 3 bases from J; junction bases left unmatched: 1. There are 13 residues in the CDR3. Looked up from germline, CDR1 is KGHSH and CDR2 is LQKENI. CDR3 loop: CASSPGTGYEQYF. DNA of the CDR3: TGTGCCAGCTCACCCGGGACAGGCTACGAGCAGTACTTC.

The rearrangement joins TRBV6-1 to TRBJ1-1, with 9 positions matching TRBD1. The germline gives CDR1 MNHNS, CDR2 SASEGT. Unmatched junction bases numbered 7, after V lost 2 bases and J lost 3 bases. The CDR3 loop spans 16 amino acids. The CDR3 bases are TGTGCCAGCAGTGAAAACAGGGGGCGGTGGGACACTGAAGCTTTCTTT. Protein sequence: CASSENRGRWDTEAFF.

This clone was seen just once. The chain has TRBV4-1 and TRBJ1-1; tentatively, D is TRBD1 (6 bases). This CDR3 is built from 17 residues. Trimming cost V 1 base and J 4 bases, with 19 bases left between them. CDR1 is MGHRA, CDR2 YSYEKL, per germline. CDR3 sequence reads: CASSQAREAGVGTEAFF. In DNA form, the CDR3 reads TGCGCCAGCAGCCAAGCCCGAGAGGCAGGGGTGGGCACTGAAGCTTTCTTT.

The V and J genes are TRBV18 and TRBJ2-1; TRBD1 matches at 9 bases. V lost 3 bases and J lost 6; bases outside the gene matches: 3. CDR1 and CDR2 (germline): KGHSH, LQKENI. There are 14 residues in the CDR3. CDR3 nucleotides: TGTGCCAGCTCACCGACGGACAGGGGCAATGAGCAGTTCTTC. It codes for CASSPTDRGNEQFF.

This clone has only one observation. The chain has TRBV5-1 and TRBJ1-1; possible D gene TRBD1, 5 bases. V gave up 0 bases and J gave up 8 bases, with 8 bases separating them. The CDR3 extends over 12 amino acids. From germline, CDR1 is SGHRS and CDR2 YFSETQ. The CDR3 region is CASSLAGEEAFF. The CDR3 region has the DNA TGCGCCAGCAGCTTGGCGGGGGAGGAAGCTTTCTTT.

The V call is TRBV7-6, the J call TRBJ2-5, with TRBD1 as a possible D gene (6 bases). The ends were cut back, 5 bases at V and 1 base at J, with 17 bases in the middle. Germline V CDR1 and CDR2: SGHVS, FNYEAQ. This CDR3 spans 16 amino acids. CDR3 protein: CASSPQTGEAQETQYF. The CDR3 DNA sequence: TGTGCCAGCAGCCCCCAGACAGGTGAAGCCCAAGAGACCCAGTACTTC.

The chain employs TRBV4-1 and TRBJ1-6; D gene unclear. The germline V and J ends were trimmed by 2 bases and 7 bases, with 12 bases remaining between them. The CDR3 covers 15 residues. Germline-derived CDR1 and CDR2 are MGHRA and YSYEKL. The DNA for the CDR3 is TGCGCCAGCAGCCAAATGGGAGCTGGGAATTCACCCCTCCACTTT. It is translated as CASSQMGAGNSPLHF.

The V call is TRBV19, the J call TRBJ2-3, with D maybe TRBD2 (5 bases). CDR3 length equals 15 residues. From germline, CDR1 is LNHDA and CDR2 SQIVND (reference sequence). V dropped 3 bases and J dropped 6 bases, with 16 bases sitting between them. The DNA of the CDR3 is TGTGCCAGTAGTATGGATGGACTTATCGCGGATACGCAGTATTTT. Protein sequence: CASSMDGLIADTQYF.

The chain carries TRBV7-6 and TRBJ2-5; 7 bases line up with TRBD1. The trim removed 5 bases at V and 2 bases at J, leaving 8 bases unmatched. This CDR3 has 15 amino acids. Germline CDR1 SGHVS, CDR2 FNYEAQ. This chain's CDR3 is CASSTTGTVQETQYF. The CDR3 nucleotides read TGTGCCAGCAGCACAACCGGGACAGTACAAGAGACCCAGTACTTC.